This entry lists 30 T cell receptor beta chains sequenced from one sample in a study of cytomegalovirus exposure and HLA in healthy donors. With 60 Vbeta and 13 Jbeta primers, the PCR was carried out. Produced via immunoSEQ multiplex PCR; TCRdb's table is partial and in-frame only. The profile shows 150,000 to 250,000 clones, 82% of them singletons. Sample: PBMCs. All receptors come from a boy aged 2-15 years in good health and CMV-seronegative.

The V call is TRBV18, the J call TRBJ1-1; no clear D. V was trimmed by 3 bases and J by 1 base, leaving 12 bases between them. The CDR3 covers 15 residues. Germline V CDR1 and CDR2: KGHSH, LQKENI. This chain's CDR3 is CASSPSPNRNTEAFF. CDR3 DNA sequence: TGTGCCAGCTCACCCAGCCCCAACAGGAACACTGAAGCTTTCTTT.

The chain carries TRBV7-8 and TRBJ1-5; D is unclear. The ends were cut back, 3 bases at V and 4 bases at J, with 4 bases in the middle. The CDR3 contains 12 residues. CDR1 is SGHVS and CDR2 is FQNEAQ in the germline V gene. For the CDR3, the DNA is TGTGCCAGCAGCTTCCCAAATCAGCCCCAGCATTTT. Its protein is CASSFPNQPQHF.

The CDR3: CASYEGRGYTGELFF. DNA for the CDR3: TGTGCCAGCTATGAGGGTAGGGGGTACACCGGGGAGCTGTTTTTT. J is TRBJ2-2 and V is TRBV6-6; weak D call: TRBD1 (6 bases). The CDR3 covers 15 residues. V lost 8 bases, J lost 3 bases, and 16 bases lay in between. Germline CDR1 is MNHNY and CDR2 is SVGAGI (reference sequence).

This chain connects TRBV4-3 to TRBJ2-1, with 7 bases fitting TRBD2. This CDR3 comprises 15 residues. Trimming removed 0 bases from V and 6 bases from J; junction bases left unmatched: 5. Germline values: CDR1 LGHNA, CDR2 YSLEER. CDR3 DNA: TGCGCCAGCAGCCAAGATTGGCGGGGGTTCAATGAGCAGTTCTTC. Protein product: CASSQDWRGFNEQFF.

This clone was counted a single time. This chain connects TRBV29-1 to TRBJ1-5; a weak D match, TRBD1 (5 bases). Trimming shortened V by 4 bases and J by 6 bases, and 13 bases separated the two germline ends. Germline loops: CDR1 SQVTM, CDR2 ANQGSEA. The CDR3 contains 13 residues. This chain's CDR3 is CSVGEQGGQPQHF. The CDR3 region has the DNA TGCAGCGTTGGGGAGCAGGGAGGTCAGCCCCAGCATTTT.

CDR3 DNA: TGTGCCAGCAGCCAAGTGGGACAGGGGATAGACATTCAGTACTTC. It yields the protein CASSQVGQGIDIQYF. V usage is TRBV4-2 and J usage is TRBJ2-4; 10 bases agree with TRBD1. This CDR3 contains 15 residues. Germline values: CDR1 LGHNA, CDR2 YNFKEQ. Trimming removed 1 base from V and 8 bases from J; junction bases left unmatched: 5.

This chain connects TRBV4-1 to TRBJ2-2, with TRBD1 matching 8 bases. Germline lookup yields CDR1 MGHRA and CDR2 YSYEKL. The CDR3 extends over 16 amino acids. V dropped 5 bases and J dropped 6; count of bases not matched to a gene: 11. Here the CDR3 reads CASSSPTTGDAGELFF. As DNA, the CDR3 is TGCGCCAGCAGCTCCCCAACGACAGGGGACGCCGGGGAGCTGTTTTTT.

The chain employs TRBV2 and TRBJ2-5, with 8 bases fitting TRBD1. Germline V gene lookup returns CDR1 SNHLY and CDR2 FYNNEI. The V segment lost 9 bases and the J segment 1 base; nucleotides outside the gene matches: 7. The CDR3 consists of 14 residues. The CDR3 DNA reads as TGTGCCAGTACAGGGGGTTTTGGCCAAGAGACCCAGTACTTC. It specifies CASTGGFGQETQYF.

This clone is a singleton in its sample. The chain carries TRBV7-3 and TRBJ2-2, with D possibly TRBD1 on 6 matching bases. The CDR3 runs 16 residues. CDR1 is SGHTA, CDR2 FQGTGA, per germline. Trimming cost V 2 bases and J 5 bases, with 15 bases left between them. The CDR3 reads CASSLGGRGGTGELFF. The CDR3 DNA sequence: TGTGCCAGCAGCTTAGGCGGCAGGGGCGGAACCGGGGAGCTGTTTTTT. Based on the CDR3 plus reference TRBV7-3 and TRBJ2-2, the full variable domain is GAGVSQTPSNKVTEKGKYVELRCDPISGHTALYWYRQSLGQGPEFLIYFQGTGAADDSGLPNDRFFAVRPEGSVSTLKIQRTERGDSAVYLCASSLGGRGGTGELFFGEGSRLTVL.

A single count supports this clone. The chain uses TRBV2 and TRBJ2-5, with TRBD1 matching over 11 bases. The DNA end lines up better with TRBJ2-7; the J call may be wrong. Looked up from germline, CDR1 is SNHLY and CDR2 is FYNNEI. The CDR3 runs to 14 residues. This CDR3 reads CASSTGQGAYEQYF. As DNA, the CDR3 is TGTGCCAGCAGCACGGGACAGGGGGCCTACGAGCAGTACTTC.

The gene calls are TRBV7-6 and TRBJ1-4; weak D call: TRBD1 (5 bases). Per the germline V gene, CDR1 is SGHVS and CDR2 is FNYEAQ. This CDR3 spans 16 amino acids. V was trimmed by 0 bases and J by 5 bases, leaving 13 bases between them. Here the CDR3 reads CASSLAPGTVNEKLFF. The CDR3 nucleotides are TGTGCCAGCAGCTTAGCACCCGGGACTGTGAATGAAAAACTGTTTTTT.

This chain links TRBV2 with TRBJ1-2; 7 nucleotides match TRBD1. With 6 bases clipped from V and 4 bases from J, the junction kept 5 bases outside the gene matches. Germline V gene data show CDR1 as SNHLY and CDR2 as FYNNEI. The CDR3 is 13 residues long. The CDR3 DNA reads as TGTGCCAGCAGAGGGGGCGCTGGCTATGGCTACACCTTC. Encoded protein: CASRGGAGYGYTF.

The chain joins TRBV7-9 to TRBJ1-2; D is undetermined. Between the trimmed V and J ends, which lost 2 bases and 1 base, there was a span of 23 bases. Germline CDR1 SEHNR, CDR2 FQNEAQ (reference sequence). The CDR3 spans 19 residues. CDR3 coding DNA: TGTGCCAGCAGCTTACCCTCGGGCAGGACTACCAACGGTAACTATGGCTACACCTTC. Amino acid sequence: CASSLPSGRTTNGNYGYTF.

The chain employs TRBV9 and TRBJ2-3; 14 nucleotides agree with TRBD2. The CDR3 consists of 18 residues. Germline CDR1 SGDLS, CDR2 YYNGEE. Trimming cost V 0 bases and J 2 bases; bases outside gene matches: 5. CDR3: CASSVAGTSGGPTDTQYF. In nucleotides, the CDR3 is TGTGCCAGCAGCGTAGCGGGGACTAGCGGGGGCCCCACAGATACGCAGTATTTT.

V is TRBV4-1 and J is TRBJ2-1; 10 bases align to TRBD2. V lost 3 bases to trimming and J lost 12 bases; unmatched junction nucleotides: 8. This CDR3 contains 14 residues. Germline-derived CDR1 and CDR2 are MGHRA and YSYEKL. The CDR3 protein is CASSHATGTSAQFF. The CDR3 nucleotides read TGCGCCAGCAGCCACGCCACGGGGACTAGCGCGCAGTTCTTC.

The chain has TRBV11-3 and TRBJ2-1; D gene unclear. The CDR3 spans 15 residues. V lost 0 bases to trimming and J lost 2 bases, with 8 bases between them. CDR1 and CDR2 (germline): SGHNT, YENEEA. CDR3 DNA: TGTGCCAGCAGCTTAGACAGGTGGACCTACAATGAGCAGTTCTTC. Its protein product is CASSLDRWTYNEQFF.

This chain uses TRBV23-1 with TRBJ2-2; 7 bases map to TRBD1. TRBV23-1 is known as an ORF, though its function is uncertain. V trimming: 2 bases; J trimming: 6 bases; junction bases outside the gene matches: 0. The length of the CDR3 is 13 residues. In DNA, the CDR3 is TGCGCCAGCAGTCAACAGGGGGCCGGGGAGCTGTTTTTT. This sequence encodes CASSQQGAGELFF.

V usage is TRBV25-1 and J usage is TRBJ2-7, with 9 nucleotides matching TRBD2. The V gene's germline CDR1 is MGHDK and CDR2 SYGVNS. V lost 2 bases to trimming and J lost 2 bases; unmatched junction nucleotides: 10. This CDR3 is built from 17 residues. The CDR3: CASSELLQAGGTYEQYF. The CDR3 bases are TGTGCCAGCAGTGAACTCCTCCAAGCGGGGGGTACCTACGAGCAGTACTTC.

The V and J genes are TRBV11-2 and TRBJ2-1, with 12 bases identical to TRBD2. Unmatched junction bases numbered 11, after V lost 5 bases and J lost 9 bases. The germline gives CDR1 SGHAT, CDR2 FQNNGV. The CDR3 is 16 amino acids. In DNA, the CDR3 is TGTGCCAGCAGCCACCCGACTAGCGGGGGTAGGGGTGAGCAGTTCTTC. Residues: CASSHPTSGGRGEQFF.

The chain is built from TRBV4-1 and TRBJ1-1; 7 positions agree with TRBD1. With 0 bases clipped from V and 4 bases from J, the junction kept 8 bases outside the gene matches. Germline loops: CDR1 MGHRA, CDR2 YSYEKL. The CDR3 is 16 amino acids. The CDR3 DNA reads TGCGCCAGCAGCCAAGATGTTGGCAGGGGGACCACTGAAGCTTTCTTT. Encoded protein: CASSQDVGRGTTEAFF.

A single count supports this clone. This chain uses TRBV15 with TRBJ2-2; TRBD1 matches 10 bases. With V trimmed by 11 bases and J by 3 bases, 3 bases remained unmatched. There are 13 residues in the CDR3. Germline values: CDR1 LNHNV, CDR2 YYDKDF (reference sequence). In nucleotides, the CDR3 is TGTGCCTCAGGACAGGGGGACACCGGGGAGCTGTTTTTT. It is translated as CASGQGDTGELFF.

The CDR3 sequence: CASSVARGGRSTDTQYF. CDR3 bases: TGTGCCAGCAGCGTCGCGCGGGGGGGCCGCAGCACAGATACGCAGTATTTT. The chain couples TRBV9 to TRBJ2-3, with 9 bases matching TRBD2. J was trimmed by 0 bases and V by 2 bases; bases with no gene match: 7. The CDR3 has 17 residues. Germline CDR1 is SGDLS and CDR2 is YYNGEE.

The rearrangement uses TRBV4-3 and TRBJ2-1, with D possibly being TRBD2 (7 bases). The germline gives CDR1 LGHNA, CDR2 YSLEER. V was cut by 1 base and J by 8 bases, with 15 bases left in between. The CDR3 covers 15 residues. CDR3 loop: CASSQAAGAGDEQFF. For the CDR3, the DNA is TGCGCCAGCAGCCAAGCCGCGGGGGCAGGGGATGAGCAGTTCTTC.

The V and J genes are TRBV11-2 and TRBJ2-7; D may be TRBD2 (7 bases). V lost 3 bases and J lost 7, with 16 bases in between. Germline-derived CDR1 and CDR2 are SGHAT and FQNNGV. The CDR3 has 14 amino acids. CDR3 sequence: CASSFGGGQGEQYF. CDR3 nucleotide sequence: TGTGCCAGCAGCTTTGGGGGGGGGCAAGGGGAGCAGTACTTC.

The rearrangement uses TRBV18 and TRBJ1-5; no clear D. This CDR3 is 14 amino acids long. Germline lookup yields CDR1 KGHSH and CDR2 LQKENI. Trimming cost V 2 bases and J 7 bases, with 12 bases left between them. The CDR3 DNA reads TGTGCCAGCTCACCAACGGGGTCCAGCCAGCCCCAGCATTTT. Translating it yields CASSPTGSSQPQHF.

This chain connects TRBV10-1 to TRBJ2-5; no firm D call. Germline V gives CDR1 WNHNN, CDR2 SYGVQD (reference sequence). This CDR3 is 12 amino acids long. V lost 3 bases, J lost 5 bases, and 7 bases lay in between. In DNA, the CDR3 is TGCGCCAGCAGTGACGGGTGGGAGACCCAGTACTTC. It codes for CASSDGWETQYF.

V usage is TRBV6-5 and J usage is TRBJ1-2, with 10 bases matching TRBD1. Germline V lookup: CDR1 MNHEY, CDR2 SVGAGI. The CDR3 covers 13 residues. The ends lost 5 bases at V and 7 bases at J; junction bases unmatched: 4. DNA for the CDR3: TGTGCCAGCAGTCAAGACAGGGGGCTTGGCTACACCTTC. This codes for CASSQDRGLGYTF.

The chain uses TRBV12-2 and TRBJ1-2. TRBV12-2 is classified as a pseudogene. This CDR3 contains 17 residues. The CDR3 reads CASRLARLKSTNYGYTF. In nucleotides, the CDR3 is TGTGCAAGTCGCTTAGCGCGGCTCAAGAGCACTAACTATGGCTACACCTTC.

This chain joins TRBV6-1 and TRBJ2-7; tentatively, D is TRBD2 (6 bases). Germline loops: CDR1 MNHNS, CDR2 SASEGT. CDR3 size: 17 residues. The V end was cut by 0 bases, the J end by 0 bases, with 15 bases between. The CDR3 sequence is CASSEAMEGSRSYEQYF. CDR3 DNA sequence: TGTGCCAGCAGTGAAGCGATGGAGGGAAGTCGCTCCTACGAGCAGTACTTC.

The gene calls are TRBV20-1 and TRBJ2-1; perhaps TRBD2 as D (6 bases). CDR3 length: 11 residues. The germline CDR1 and CDR2 sequences are DFQATT and SNEGSKA (reference sequence). Trimming shortened V by 6 bases and J by 10 bases, and 13 bases separated the two germline ends. CDR3 coding DNA: TGCAGTGCGACTAGTCGGCGCGAGCAGTTCTTC. Its translation: CSATSRREQFF.